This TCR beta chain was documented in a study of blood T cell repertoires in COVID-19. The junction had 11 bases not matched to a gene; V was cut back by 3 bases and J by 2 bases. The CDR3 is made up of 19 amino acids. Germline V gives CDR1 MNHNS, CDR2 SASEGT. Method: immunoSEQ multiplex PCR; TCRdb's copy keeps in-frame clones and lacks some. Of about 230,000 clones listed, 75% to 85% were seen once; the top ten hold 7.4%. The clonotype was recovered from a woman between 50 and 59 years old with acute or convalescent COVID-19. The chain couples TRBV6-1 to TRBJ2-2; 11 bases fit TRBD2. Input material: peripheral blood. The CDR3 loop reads CASSDGGLAGGGNTGELFF. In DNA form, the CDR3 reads TGTGCCAGCAGTGATGGGGGCCTAGCGGGAGGAGGAAACACCGGGGAGCTGTTTTTT.